One sample yielded the 13 T cell receptor beta chains listed below, sequenced in a study of CXCR3-negative and CXCR3-positive naive CD8 T cells. Overall study findings and caveats: Greater hydrophobicity was found in TRB CDR3s of CXCR3-positive naive cells than of CXCR3-negative naive cells.

It was by 5' RACE with UMI labels that the TRB cDNA libraries were prepared. TCRdb reprocessed the 5' RACE reads and reports one entry per CDR3 protein, with no DNA. The listing records around 66,000 distinct CDR3 sequences. These receptors' antigens are unknown. The specimen was naive CXCR3+ CD8+ T cells from blood. As for subset: CD45RO-CCR7+CD27+CD95- naive CD8+ T cells expressing CXCR3 (TNR3+). Receptors originate from a human donor in good health. Some clones in this sample may be carry-over from other donors' samples.

The CDR3 reads CASSSTRDSRPNPRPYNEQFF. The chain has TRBV12-3 or TRBV12-4 and TRBJ2-1; TCRdb's D call, TRBD2, is unchecked because there is no DNA. The CDR3 is made up of 21 amino acids.

The chain joins TRBV13 to TRBJ2-1. From germline, CDR1 is PRHDT and CDR2 FYEKMQ (reference sequence). The CDR3 runs 12 residues. CDR3 protein: CASSFENNEQFF.

This sequence joins TRBV29-1 and TRBJ2-7. The germline gives CDR1 SQVTM, CDR2 ANQGSEA. The CDR3 extends over 12 amino acids. The CDR3 is CSVAVNSYEQYF.

The rearrangement joins TRBV27 to TRBJ1-1. In germline, CDR1 is MNHEY, CDR2 SMNVEV (reference sequence). This CDR3 has 15 residues. Here the CDR3 reads CASSFISTANTEAFF.

V usage is TRBV29-1 and J usage is TRBJ1-1; the D call from TCRdb, TRBD1, cannot be confirmed without DNA. CDR3 length: 13 amino acids. Germline assignment: CDR1 SQVTM and CDR2 ANQGSEA. CDR3: CSAEQGWNTEAFF.

This rearrangement joins TRBV10-3 to TRBJ2-5; TCRdb selects TRBD1, and the lack of DNA leaves this call unchecked. This CDR3 spans 13 amino acids. Germline loops: CDR1 ENHRY, CDR2 SYGVKD. CDR3 protein: CAISEGREETQYF.

V is TRBV9 and J is TRBJ2-1; TCRdb outputs TRBD1, but without DNA this stays unchecked. The V gene's germline CDR1 is SGDLS and CDR2 YYNGEE. This CDR3 comprises 13 residues. CDR3 sequence reads: CASSAGSVDEQFF.

This chain links TRBV13 with TRBJ2-2; with no DNA, the TCRdb D assignment of TRBD2 cannot be verified. CDR3 length: 16 residues. Germline lookup yields CDR1 PRHDT and CDR2 FYEKMQ (reference sequence). CDR3 in amino acids: CASSFSGGANTGELFF.

This chain uses TRBV12-3 or TRBV12-4 with TRBJ2-5. The CDR3 is 13 residues long. This CDR3 reads CASRSANQETQYF.

This rearrangement joins TRBV28 to TRBJ2-7; there is no DNA to check the TCRdb D call of TRBD1. CDR3 size: 15 residues. Germline V gene sequence: CDR1 MDHEN, CDR2 SYDVKM. The CDR3 loop is CASSKRLDSPTKQYF.

J is TRBJ2-7 and V is TRBV5-4; as DNA is missing, the TRBD1 call by TCRdb cannot be tested. The CDR3 totals 15 residues. The germline gives CDR1 SGHNT, CDR2 YYREEE (reference sequence). This chain's CDR3 is CASSPDRDRQYEQYF.

This sequence joins TRBV10-3 and TRBJ2-2. This CDR3 has 15 amino acids. Per the germline V gene, CDR1 is ENHRY and CDR2 is SYGVKD. CDR3: CAIMSDSGNTGELFF.

The chain uses TRBV9 and TRBJ2-1; TCRdb's assignment of TRBD2 cannot be checked, as there is no DNA. Germline V gene data show CDR1 as SGDLS and CDR2 as YYNGEE. The CDR3 sequence is 18 residues long. CDR3 region: CASSVELAGDLSYNEQFF.